The T cell receptor beta chain described here comes from a study of T cells after yellow fever vaccination. The ends were cut back, 6 bases at V and 0 bases at J, with 13 bases in the middle. Germline-derived CDR1 and CDR2 are SGHTA and FQGTGA. The CDR3 runs 15 residues. TCRdb processed the 5' RACE reads anew with MiXCR; each CDR3 protein has one entry. The sample comprises approximately 550,000 distinct CDR3 sequences, approximately 13% of which are singletons, and around 15% rests with the top ten. The chain joins TRBV7-3 to TRBJ2-3; D possibly corresponds to TRBD2 (5 bases). The TCR originated in a man aged 25 to 45 who received the YFV17D yellow fever vaccine. The material sequenced was PBMCs, taken on the day of the yellow fever booster vaccination. The CDR3 loop reads CASRTTRISTDTQYF. In DNA form, the CDR3 reads TGTGCCAGCAGGACCACTAGAATTAGCACAGATACGCAGTATTTT.